These T cell receptor beta chains were read from a single sample in a study of shared clonotypes between healthy human individuals. Produced via immunoSEQ multiplex PCR; TCRdb's table is partial and in-frame only. The repertoire holds hundreds of thousands of clones, just over 95% seen once, with 0.32% in the top ten. Specimen: memory CD8+ T cells sorted from blood. The receptors come from a man under 40 in good health. Both conserved end residues are trimmed from each CDR3.

V	J	CDR3
TRBV18	TRBJ1-6	ASSPGGPNSPLH
TRBV6-5	TRBJ2-7	ASSYGLGVFYEQY
TRBV19	TRBJ2-3	ASSIRQGIDTQY
TRBV5-6	TRBJ2-2	ASSPGLAGTGELF
TRBV6-1	TRBJ2-5	ASSDSSWFVAETQY
TRBV30	TRBJ2-7	AWSWGARGIYEQY
TRBV2	TRBJ2-7	ASRPTRVYEQY
TRBV2	TRBJ1-4	ASSGPLFGEKLF
TRBV14	TRBJ2-1	ASRRQGPYNEQF
TRBV28	TRBJ2-7	ASIETGVYEQY
TRBV5-1	TRBJ2-5	ASSTKSGQKETQY
TRBV6-5	TRBJ2-1	ASSRTSGNYEQF
TRBV4-1	TRBJ1-2	ASSQADRQGGYT
TRBV5-1	TRBJ2-1	ASSGSGGGVDEQF
TRBV10-3	TRBJ2-7	AISVWRRDTYEQY
TRBV2	TRBJ2-5	ASSPTGGEETQY
TRBV19	TRBJ2-1	ASSISGTLWNEQF
TRBV5-1	TRBJ2-1	ASSSLTGDEQF
TRBV25-1	TRBJ1-2	ASSELGANYGYT
TRBV18	TRBJ1-3	ASSPPGTNGNTIY
TRBV21-1	TRBJ2-5	ASSKAGTSGRETQY
TRBV6-5	TRBJ2-7	ASSYSGVSYEQY
TRBV6-1	TRBJ1-2	ASSVRTGRSPNYGYT
TRBV5-1	TRBJ2-2	ASSSGTTNTGELF
TRBV5-1	TRBJ2-7	ASSLSFRAGLPYEQY
TRBV4-1	TRBJ2-1	ASSQDYRRQGNEQF
TRBV2	TRBJ2-7	ASSVAEAYEQY
TRBV28	TRBJ1-4	ASSPPGQSTNEKLF
TRBV18	TRBJ2-4	ASSPLPRGDIQY
TRBV28	TRBJ2-5	ASSFVGGQETQY
TRBV6-1	TRBJ2-7	ASSGLPGQGIEQY
TRBV2	TRBJ2-2	ASSEFVGELF
TRBV9	TRBJ2-2	ASSVGSGSTGGELF
TRBV19	TRBJ2-7	ASSTFGTSGISYEQY
TRBV27	TRBJ1-5	ASSLRTAPPHSNQPQH
TRBV5-1	TRBJ2-5	ASSARLAWYQETQY
TRBV4-2	TRBJ1-4	ASSPRQGLNEKLF
TRBV7-2	TRBJ2-3	ASSLTGTRGTDTQY
TRBV19	TRBJ2-1	ASSRTSSHYNEQF
TRBV11-2	TRBJ2-7	ASSFGWQGYEQY
TRBV6-5	TRBJ1-1	ASKRGQGGSEAF
TRBV4-1	TRBJ2-2	ASSQTREAPGELF
TRBV13	TRBJ1-6	ASSRAGHQPNSPLH